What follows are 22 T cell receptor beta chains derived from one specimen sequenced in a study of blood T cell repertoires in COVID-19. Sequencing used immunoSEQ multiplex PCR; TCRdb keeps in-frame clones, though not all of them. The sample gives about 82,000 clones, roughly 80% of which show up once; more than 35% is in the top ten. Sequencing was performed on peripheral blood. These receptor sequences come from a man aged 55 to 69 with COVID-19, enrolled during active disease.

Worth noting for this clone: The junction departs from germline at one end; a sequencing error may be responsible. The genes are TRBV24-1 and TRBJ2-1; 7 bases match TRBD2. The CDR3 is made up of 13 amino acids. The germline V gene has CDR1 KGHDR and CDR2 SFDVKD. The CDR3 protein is CATSGAGANEQFF. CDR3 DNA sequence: TGCGCCACCAGTGGGGCGGGAGCCAATGAGCAGTTCTTC.

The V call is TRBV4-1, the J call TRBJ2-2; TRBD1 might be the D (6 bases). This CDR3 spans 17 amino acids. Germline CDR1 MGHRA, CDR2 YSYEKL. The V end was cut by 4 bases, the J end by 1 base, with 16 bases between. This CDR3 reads CASSRPSQGQNTGELFF. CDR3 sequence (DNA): TGCGCCAGCAGCCGACCATCCCAGGGGCAGAACACCGGGGAGCTGTTTTTT.

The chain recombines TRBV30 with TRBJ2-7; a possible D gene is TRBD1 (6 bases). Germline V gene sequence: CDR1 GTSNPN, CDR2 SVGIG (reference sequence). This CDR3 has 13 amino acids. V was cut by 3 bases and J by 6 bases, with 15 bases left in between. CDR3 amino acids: CAWRGQYRVEQYF. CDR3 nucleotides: TGTGCCTGGAGAGGACAGTATAGGGTCGAGCAGTACTTC.

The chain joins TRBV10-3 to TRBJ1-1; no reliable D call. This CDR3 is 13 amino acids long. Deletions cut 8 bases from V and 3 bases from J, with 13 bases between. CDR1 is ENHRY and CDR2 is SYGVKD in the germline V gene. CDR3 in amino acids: CAIGIREDTEAFF. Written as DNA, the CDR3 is TGTGCCATCGGGATTCGGGAGGACACTGAAGCTTTCTTT.

The CDR3 nucleotides are TGCAGCCCTACGAGAAGACAGGGGGCCCAAGTCGGCGGCTACACCTTC. The encoded protein is CSPTRRQGAQVGGYTF. This chain uses TRBV29-1 with TRBJ1-2; 10 bases agree with TRBD1. The CDR3 contains 16 residues. Germline V CDR1 and CDR2: SQVTM, ANQGSEA. V was clipped by 8 bases and J by 8 bases; unmatched bases: 20.

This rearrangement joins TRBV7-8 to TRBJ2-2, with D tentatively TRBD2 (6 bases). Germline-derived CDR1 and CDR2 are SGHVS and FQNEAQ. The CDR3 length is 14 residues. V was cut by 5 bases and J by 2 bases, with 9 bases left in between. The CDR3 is CASSLGTNTGELFF. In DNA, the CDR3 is TGTGCCAGCAGCCTAGGGACTAACACCGGGGAGCTGTTTTTT. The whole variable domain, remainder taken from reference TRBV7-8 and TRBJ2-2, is GAGVSQSPRYKVAKRGQDVALRCDPISGHVSLFWYQQALGQGPEFLTYFQNEAQLDKSGLPSDRFFAERPEGSVSTLKIQRTQQEDSAVYLCASSLGTNTGELFFGEGSRLTVL.

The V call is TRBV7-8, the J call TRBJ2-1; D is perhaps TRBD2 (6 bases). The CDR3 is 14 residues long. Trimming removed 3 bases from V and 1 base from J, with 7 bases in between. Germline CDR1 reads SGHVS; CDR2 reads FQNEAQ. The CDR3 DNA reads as TGTGCCAGCAGCTTCCTAGCGTCCTACAATGAGCAGTTCTTC. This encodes CASSFLASYNEQFF.

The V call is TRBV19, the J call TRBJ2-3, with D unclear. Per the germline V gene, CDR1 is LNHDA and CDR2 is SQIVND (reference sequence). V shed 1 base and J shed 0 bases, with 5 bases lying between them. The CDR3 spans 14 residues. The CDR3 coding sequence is TGTGCCAGTAGTATAGGGCCTAGCACAGATACGCAGTATTTT. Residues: CASSIGPSTDTQYF. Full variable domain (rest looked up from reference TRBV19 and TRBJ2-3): DGGITQSPKYLFRKEGQNVTLSCEQNLNHDAMYWYRQDPGQGLRLIYYSQIVNDFQKGDIAEGYSVSREKKESFPLTVTSAQKNPTAFYLCASSIGPSTDTQYFGPGTRLTVL.

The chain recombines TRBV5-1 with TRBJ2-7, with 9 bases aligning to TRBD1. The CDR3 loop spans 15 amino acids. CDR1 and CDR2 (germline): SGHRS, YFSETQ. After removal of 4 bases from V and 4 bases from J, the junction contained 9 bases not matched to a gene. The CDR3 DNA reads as TGCGCCAGCAGCCCTGCGGGACAGGGCGGGTACGAGCAGTACTTC. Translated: CASSPAGQGGYEQYF.

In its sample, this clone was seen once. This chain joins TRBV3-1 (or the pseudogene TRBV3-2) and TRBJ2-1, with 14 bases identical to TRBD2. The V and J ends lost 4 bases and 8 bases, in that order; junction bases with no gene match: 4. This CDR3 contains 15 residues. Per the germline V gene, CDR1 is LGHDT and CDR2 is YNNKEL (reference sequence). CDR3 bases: TGTGCCAGCAGCCTCGGACTAGCGGGGGGCGATGAGCAGTTCTTC. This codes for CASSLGLAGGDEQFF.

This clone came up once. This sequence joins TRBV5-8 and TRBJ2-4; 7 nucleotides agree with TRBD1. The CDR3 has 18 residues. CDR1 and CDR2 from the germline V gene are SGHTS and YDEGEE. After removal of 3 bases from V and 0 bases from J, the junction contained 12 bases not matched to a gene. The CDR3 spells CASSWPGGLEIAKNIQYF. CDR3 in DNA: TGTGCCAGCAGCTGGCCAGGGGGTTTAGAAATAGCCAAAAACATTCAGTACTTC.

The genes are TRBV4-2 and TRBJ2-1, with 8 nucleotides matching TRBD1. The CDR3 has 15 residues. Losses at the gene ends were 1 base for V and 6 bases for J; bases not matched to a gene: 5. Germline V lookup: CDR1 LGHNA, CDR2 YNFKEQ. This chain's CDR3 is CASSQGQGAINEQFF. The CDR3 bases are TGTGCCAGCAGCCAAGGGCAGGGGGCAATCAATGAGCAGTTCTTC.

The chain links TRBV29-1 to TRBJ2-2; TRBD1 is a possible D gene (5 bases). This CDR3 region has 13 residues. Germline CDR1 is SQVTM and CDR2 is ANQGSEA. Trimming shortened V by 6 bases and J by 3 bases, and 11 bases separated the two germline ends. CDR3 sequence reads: CSVHDRDTGELFF. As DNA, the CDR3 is TGCAGCGTACACGACAGAGACACCGGGGAGCTGTTTTTT.

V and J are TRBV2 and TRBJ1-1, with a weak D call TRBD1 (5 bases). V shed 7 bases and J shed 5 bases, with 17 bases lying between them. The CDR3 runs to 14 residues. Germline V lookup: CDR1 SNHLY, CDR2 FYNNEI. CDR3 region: CASNNGGFGTEAFF. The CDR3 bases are TGTGCCAGCAACAACGGGGGGTTCGGGACTGAAGCTTTCTTT.

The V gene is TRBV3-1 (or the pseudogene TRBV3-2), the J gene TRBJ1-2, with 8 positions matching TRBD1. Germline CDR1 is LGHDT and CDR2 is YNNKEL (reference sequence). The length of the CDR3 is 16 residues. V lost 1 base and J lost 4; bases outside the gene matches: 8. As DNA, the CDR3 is TGTGCCAGCAGCCAAGGGAACAGGGGGACCCTCTATGGCTACACCTTC. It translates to CASSQGNRGTLYGYTF.

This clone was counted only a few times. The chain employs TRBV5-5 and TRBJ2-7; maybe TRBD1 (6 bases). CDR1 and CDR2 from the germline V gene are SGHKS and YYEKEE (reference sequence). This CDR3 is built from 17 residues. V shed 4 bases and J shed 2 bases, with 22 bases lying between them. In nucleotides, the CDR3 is TGTGCCAGCAGCCTCCTTGTGGGGGCCACTCCCCCCTACGAGCAGTACTTC. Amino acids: CASSLLVGATPPYEQYF.

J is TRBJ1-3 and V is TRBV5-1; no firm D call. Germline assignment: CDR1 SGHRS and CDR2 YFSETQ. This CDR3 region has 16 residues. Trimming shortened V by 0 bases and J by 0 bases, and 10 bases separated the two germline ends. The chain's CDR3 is CASSLAVGSSGNTIYF. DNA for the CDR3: TGCGCCAGCAGCTTGGCCGTCGGTAGCTCTGGAAACACCATATATTTT. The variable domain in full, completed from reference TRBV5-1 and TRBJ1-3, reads KAGVTQTPRYLIKTRGQQVTLSCSPISGHRSVSWYQQTPGQGLQFLFEYFSETQRNKGNFPGRFSGRQFSNSRSEMNVSTLELGDSALYLCASSLAVGSSGNTIYFGEGSWLTVV.

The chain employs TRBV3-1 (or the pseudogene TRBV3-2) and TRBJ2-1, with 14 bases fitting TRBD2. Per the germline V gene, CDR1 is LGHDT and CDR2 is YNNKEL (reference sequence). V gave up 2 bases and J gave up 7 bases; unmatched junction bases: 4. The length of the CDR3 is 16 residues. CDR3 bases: TGTGCCAGCAGCCAATCGACTAGCGGGGGGGCTAATGAGCAGTTCTTC. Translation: CASSQSTSGGANEQFF.

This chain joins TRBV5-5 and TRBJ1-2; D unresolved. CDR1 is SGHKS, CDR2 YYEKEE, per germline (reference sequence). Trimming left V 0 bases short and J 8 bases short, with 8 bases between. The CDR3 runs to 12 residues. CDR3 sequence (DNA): TGTGCCAGCAGCTTGGCGGTCCGGGGCTACACCTTC. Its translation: CASSLAVRGYTF.

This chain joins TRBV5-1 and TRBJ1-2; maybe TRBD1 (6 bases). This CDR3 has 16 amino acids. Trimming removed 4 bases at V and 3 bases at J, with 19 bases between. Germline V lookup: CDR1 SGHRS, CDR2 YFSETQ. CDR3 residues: CASSPTSVGADYGYTF. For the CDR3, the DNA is TGCGCCAGCAGCCCAACCTCGGTGGGGGCGGACTATGGCTACACCTTC. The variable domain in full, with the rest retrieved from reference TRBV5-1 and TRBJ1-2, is KAGVTQTPRYLIKTRGQQVTLSCSPISGHRSVSWYQQTPGQGLQFLFEYFSETQRNKGNFPGRFSGRQFSNSRSEMNVSTLELGDSALYLCASSPTSVGADYGYTFGSGTRLTVV.

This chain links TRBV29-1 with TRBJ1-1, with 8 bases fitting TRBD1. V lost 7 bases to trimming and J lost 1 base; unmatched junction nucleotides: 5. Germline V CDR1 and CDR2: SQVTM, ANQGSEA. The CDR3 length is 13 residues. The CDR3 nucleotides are TGCAGCGCCCGGACAGGGCGGAACACTGAAGCTTTCTTT. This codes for CSARTGRNTEAFF. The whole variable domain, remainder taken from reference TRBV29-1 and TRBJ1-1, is SAVISQKPSRDICQRGTSLTIQCQVDSQVTMMFWYRQQPGQSLTLIATANQGSEATYESGFVIDKFPISRPNLTFSTLTVSNMSPEDSSIYLCSARTGRNTEAFFGQGTRLTVV.

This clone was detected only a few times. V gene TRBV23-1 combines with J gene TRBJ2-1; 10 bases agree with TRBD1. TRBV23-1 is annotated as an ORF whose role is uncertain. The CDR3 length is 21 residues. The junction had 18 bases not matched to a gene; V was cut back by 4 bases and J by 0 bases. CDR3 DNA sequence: TGCGCCAGCAGTCGGTCAGACAGGGGGCTTCTGAAGGGTGGCTCCTACAATGAGCAGTTCTTC. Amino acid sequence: CASSRSDRGLLKGGSYNEQFF.